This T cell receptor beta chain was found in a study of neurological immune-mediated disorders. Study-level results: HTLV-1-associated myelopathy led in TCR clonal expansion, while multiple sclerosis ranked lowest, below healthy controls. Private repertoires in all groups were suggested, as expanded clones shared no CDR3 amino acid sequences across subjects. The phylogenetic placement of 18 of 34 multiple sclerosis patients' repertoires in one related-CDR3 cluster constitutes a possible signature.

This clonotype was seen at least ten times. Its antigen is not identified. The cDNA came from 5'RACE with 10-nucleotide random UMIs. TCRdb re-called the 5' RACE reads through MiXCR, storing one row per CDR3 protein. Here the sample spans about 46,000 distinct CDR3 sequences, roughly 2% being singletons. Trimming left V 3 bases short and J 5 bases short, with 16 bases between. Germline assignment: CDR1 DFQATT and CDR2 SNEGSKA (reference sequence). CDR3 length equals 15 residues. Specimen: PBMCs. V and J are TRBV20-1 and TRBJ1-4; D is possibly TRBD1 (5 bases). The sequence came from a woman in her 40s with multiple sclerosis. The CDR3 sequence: CSARDQGEGNEKLFF. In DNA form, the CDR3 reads TGCAGTGCTAGGGACCAAGGGGAGGGGAATGAAAAACTGTTTTTT.